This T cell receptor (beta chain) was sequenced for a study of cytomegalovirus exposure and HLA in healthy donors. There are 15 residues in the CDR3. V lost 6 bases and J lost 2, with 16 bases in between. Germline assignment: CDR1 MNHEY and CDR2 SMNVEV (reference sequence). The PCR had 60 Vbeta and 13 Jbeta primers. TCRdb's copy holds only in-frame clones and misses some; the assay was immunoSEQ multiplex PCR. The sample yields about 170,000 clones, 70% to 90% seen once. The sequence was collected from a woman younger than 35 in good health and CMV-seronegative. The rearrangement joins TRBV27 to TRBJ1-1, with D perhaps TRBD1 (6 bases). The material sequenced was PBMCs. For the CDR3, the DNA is TGTGCCAGCAGCCAACGGGACACAGCAAACACTGAAGCTTTCTTT. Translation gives CASSQRDTANTEAFF.